The TCR beta chain under discussion was sequenced for a study of T cells expressing NK-cell markers. Turning to this clonotype: Its antigen is currently unknown.

Study-wide results and caveats: In over 5 donors, dominant CD3+CD56+NKG2C+ clonotypes ranked among the top 10 CD8+ clonotypes.

Germline V gene data show CDR1 as LNHNV and CDR2 as YYDKDF (reference sequence). This CDR3 has 12 amino acids. For each CDR3 protein, TCRdb gives one entry from its re-call of the 5' RACE reads, without DNA. Seen in this sample are 350,000 to 400,000 distinct CDR3 sequences; the ten most common clones hold 9.5% to 12%. What was sequenced was blood T cells: a sorted CD56 or NKG2C T cell subset, CD4+ or CD8+ T cells, or bulk PBMC T cells (not recorded which). J is TRBJ2-3 and V is TRBV15. The sequence was collected from a woman between 45 and 65 years old in good health. The CDR3 here is CATSRDGVSQYF. Full variable domain (rest looked up from reference TRBV15 and TRBJ2-3): DAMVIQNPRYQVTQFGKPVTLSCSQTLNHNVMYWYQQKSSQAPKLLFHYYDKDFNNEADTPDNFQSRRPNTSFCFLDIRSPGLGDTAMYLCATSRDGVSQYFGPGTRLTVL.